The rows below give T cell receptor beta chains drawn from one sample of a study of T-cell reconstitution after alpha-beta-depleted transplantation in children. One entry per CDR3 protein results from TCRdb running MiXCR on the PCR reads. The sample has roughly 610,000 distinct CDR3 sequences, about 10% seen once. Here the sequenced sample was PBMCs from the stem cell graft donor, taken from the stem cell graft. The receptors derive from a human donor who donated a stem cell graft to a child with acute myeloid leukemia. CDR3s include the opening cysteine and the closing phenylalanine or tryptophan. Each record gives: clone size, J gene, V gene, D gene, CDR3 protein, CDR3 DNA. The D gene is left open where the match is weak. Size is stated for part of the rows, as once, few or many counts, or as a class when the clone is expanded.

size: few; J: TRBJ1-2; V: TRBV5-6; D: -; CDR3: CASSLDGLLGTVNYGYTF; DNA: TGTGCCAGCAGCTTGGATGGCTTATTAGGCACAGTTAACTATGGCTACACCTTC
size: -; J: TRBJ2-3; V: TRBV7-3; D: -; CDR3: CASSLGGGQGTQYF; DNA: TGTGCCAGCAGCTTAGGAGGGGGGCAGGGTACGCAGTATTTT
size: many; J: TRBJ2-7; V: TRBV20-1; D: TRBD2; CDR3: CSARESGGEQYF; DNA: TGCAGTGCTAGGGAAAGCGGGGGTGAGCAGTACTTC
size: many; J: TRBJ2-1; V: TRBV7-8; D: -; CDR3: CASIRARSYNEQFF; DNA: TGTGCCAGCATCAGGGCCAGGTCATACAATGAGCAGTTCTTC
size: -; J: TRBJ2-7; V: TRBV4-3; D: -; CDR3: CASSQDHAGTSYEQYF; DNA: TGCGCCAGCAGCCAAGACCATGCCGGGACAAGCTACGAGCAGTACTTC
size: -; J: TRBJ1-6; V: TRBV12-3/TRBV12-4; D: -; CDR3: CASSPDGNHSPLHF; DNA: TGTGCCAGCAGCCCGGACGGAAATCATTCACCCCTCCACTTT
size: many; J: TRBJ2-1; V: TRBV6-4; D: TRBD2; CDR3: CASSPRGLAGDNEQFF; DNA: TGTGCCAGCAGTCCTAGAGGGCTAGCGGGAGACAATGAGCAGTTCTTC
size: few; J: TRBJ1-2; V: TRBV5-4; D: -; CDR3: CASSLRQGEGYTF; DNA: TGTGCCAGCAGCTTGCGGCAGGGAGAAGGCTACACCTTC
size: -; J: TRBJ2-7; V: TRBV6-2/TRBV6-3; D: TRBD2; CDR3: CASSRTSGGTSGLRNEQYF; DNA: TGTGCCAGCAGCAGGACCTCCGGAGGGACTAGCGGGTTAAGGAACGAGCAGTACTTC
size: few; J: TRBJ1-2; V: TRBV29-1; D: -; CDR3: CSVGQGDNYGYTF; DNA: TGCAGCGTTGGTCAGGGCGACAACTATGGCTACACCTTC
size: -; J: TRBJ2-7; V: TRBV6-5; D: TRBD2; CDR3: CASSYTSGPYEQYF; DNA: TGTGCCAGCAGTTACACTAGCGGGCCGTACGAGCAGTACTTC
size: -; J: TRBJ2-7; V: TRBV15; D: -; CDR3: CATSRDLGGEEKQYF; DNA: TGTGCCACCAGCAGAGATCTTGGAGGGGAGGAGAAGCAGTACTTC
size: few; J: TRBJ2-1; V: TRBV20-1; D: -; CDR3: CSARRGEGVGSYNEQFF; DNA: TGCAGTGCTAGGAGGGGTGAGGGAGTGGGGTCCTACAATGAGCAGTTCTTC
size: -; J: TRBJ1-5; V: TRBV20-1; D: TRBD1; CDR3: CSARVNGQGMSNQPQHF; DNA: TGCAGTGCTAGAGTAAACGGACAGGGAATGAGCAATCAGCCCCAGCATTTT
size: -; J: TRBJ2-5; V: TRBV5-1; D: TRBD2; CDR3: CASSLRSGRPQETQYF; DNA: TGCGCCAGCAGCTTGCGAAGCGGGAGACCCCAAGAGACCCAGTACTTC
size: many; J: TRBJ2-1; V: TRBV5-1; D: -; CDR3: CASSPGLADPNEQFF; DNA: TGCGCCAGCAGTCCGGGACTCGCGGACCCCAATGAGCAGTTCTTC
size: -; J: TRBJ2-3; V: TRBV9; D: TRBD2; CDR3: CASTVSAAGGSFTDTQYF; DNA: TGTGCCAGCACCGTCTCAGCGGCGGGAGGGTCCTTCACAGATACGCAGTATTTT
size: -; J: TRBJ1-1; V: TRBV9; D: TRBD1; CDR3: CASSAGVTGVTEAFF; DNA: TGTGCCAGCAGCGCCGGCGTGACAGGGGTCACTGAAGCTTTCTTT
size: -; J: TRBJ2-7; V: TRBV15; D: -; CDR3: CATSRENPPGYEQYF; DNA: TGTGCCACCAGCAGAGAGAATCCACCAGGCTACGAGCAGTACTTC
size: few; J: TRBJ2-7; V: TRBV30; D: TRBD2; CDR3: CAWKVAGGYEQYF; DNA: TGTGCCTGGAAGGTAGCGGGAGGCTACGAGCAGTACTTC
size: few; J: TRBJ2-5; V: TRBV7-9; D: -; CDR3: CASSLALGEDQYF; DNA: TGTGCCAGCAGCTTAGCCCTAGGCGAGGACCAGTACTTC
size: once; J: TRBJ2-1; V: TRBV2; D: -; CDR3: CASYGGPSYNEQFF; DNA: TGTGCTTCTTACGGGGGCCCCTCCTACAATGAGCAGTTCTTC
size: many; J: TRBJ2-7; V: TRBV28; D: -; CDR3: CASTGREQYF; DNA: TGTGCCAGCACCGGTAGGGAGCAGTACTTC
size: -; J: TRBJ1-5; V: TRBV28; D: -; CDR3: CATSPRLLINSNQPQHF; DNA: TGTGCCACCTCACCTAGGCTCCTAATCAATAGCAATCAGCCCCAGCATTTT
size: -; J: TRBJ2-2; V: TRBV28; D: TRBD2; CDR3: CASSFGLADGELFF; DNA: TGTGCCAGCAGTTTCGGACTAGCCGACGGGGAGCTGTTTTTT
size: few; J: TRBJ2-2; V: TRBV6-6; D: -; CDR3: CASTAHTGELFF; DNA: TGTGCCAGCACCGCCCACACCGGGGAGCTGTTTTTT
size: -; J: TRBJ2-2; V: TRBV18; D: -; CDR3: CASSPRSDPNTGELFF; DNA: TGTGCCAGCTCACCACGGTCGGACCCGAACACCGGGGAGCTGTTTTTT
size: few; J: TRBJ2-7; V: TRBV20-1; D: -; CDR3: CSARDAGLTYEQYF; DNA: TGCAGTGCTAGAGATGCGGGATTGACCTACGAGCAGTACTTC
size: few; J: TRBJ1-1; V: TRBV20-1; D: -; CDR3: CSARSGSTEAFF; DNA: TGCAGTGCTAGGTCCGGGAGCACTGAAGCTTTCTTT
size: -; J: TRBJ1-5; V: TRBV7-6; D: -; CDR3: CASAGNYNQPQHF; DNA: TGTGCCAGTGCAGGGAATTACAATCAGCCCCAGCATTTT
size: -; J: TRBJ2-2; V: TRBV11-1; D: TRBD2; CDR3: CASSLGSPGLAGFGTGELFF; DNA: TGTGCCAGCAGCTTGGGCTCGCCGGGACTAGCGGGGTTCGGCACCGGGGAGCTGTTTTTT
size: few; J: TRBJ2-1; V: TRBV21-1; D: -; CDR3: CASGLGRARNEQFF; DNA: TGTGCCAGCGGGTTGGGGAGGGCCCGGAATGAGCAGTTCTTC
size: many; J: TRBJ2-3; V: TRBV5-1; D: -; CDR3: CASSAQRWGTDTQYF; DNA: TGCGCCAGCAGCGCCCAGCGGTGGGGCACAGATACGCAGTATTTT
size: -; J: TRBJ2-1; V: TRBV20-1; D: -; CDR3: CSAREGLTYNEQFF; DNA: TGCAGTGCTAGAGAGGGACTGACCTACAATGAGCAGTTCTTC
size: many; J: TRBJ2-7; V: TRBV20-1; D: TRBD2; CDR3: CSTKSGRMSYEQYF; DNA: TGCAGTACTAAAAGCGGGAGAATGTCCTACGAGCAGTACTTC
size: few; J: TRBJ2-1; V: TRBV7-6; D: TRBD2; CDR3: CASSPRTSGPLDNEQFF; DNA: TGTGCCAGCAGCCCCCGGACTAGCGGGCCTCTGGACAATGAGCAGTTCTTC
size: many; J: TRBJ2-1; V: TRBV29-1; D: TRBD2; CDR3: CSVSGTSRSNEQFF; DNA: TGCAGCGTGTCCGGGACTAGCAGATCGAATGAGCAGTTCTTC
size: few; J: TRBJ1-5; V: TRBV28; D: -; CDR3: CASNLPAGEVPQHF; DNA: TGTGCCAGCAATTTACCCGCAGGGGAGGTGCCCCAGCATTTT
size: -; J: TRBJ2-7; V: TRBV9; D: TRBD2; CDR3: CASSVAAGEPTYEQYF; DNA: TGTGCCAGCAGCGTAGCGGCGGGGGAGCCGACCTACGAGCAGTACTTC
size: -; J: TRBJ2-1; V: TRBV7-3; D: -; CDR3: CASRVQGGPYNEQFF; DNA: TGTGCCAGCAGGGTACAGGGTGGGCCCTACAATGAGCAGTTCTTC
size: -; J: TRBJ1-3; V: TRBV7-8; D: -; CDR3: CASSGRQLISGNTIYF; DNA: TGTGCCAGCAGCGGCCGACAGCTTATCTCTGGAAACACCATATATTTT
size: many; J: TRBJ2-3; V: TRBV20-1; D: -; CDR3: CSASTGAVTDTQYF; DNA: TGCAGTGCTTCTACAGGTGCCGTTACAGATACGCAGTATTTT
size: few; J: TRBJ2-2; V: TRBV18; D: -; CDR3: CASSFTLSGELFF; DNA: TGTGCCAGCTCATTCACTCTCTCCGGGGAGCTGTTTTTT
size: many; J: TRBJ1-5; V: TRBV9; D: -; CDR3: CASSSDVGPNQPQHF; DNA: TGTGCCAGCAGCTCCGACGTGGGGCCCAATCAGCCCCAGCATTTT
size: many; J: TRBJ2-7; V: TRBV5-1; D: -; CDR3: CASSLGTYEQYF; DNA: TGTGCCAGCAGCTTAGGGACCTACGAGCAGTACTTC
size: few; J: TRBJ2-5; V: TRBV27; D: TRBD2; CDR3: CASSLIGTSGETQYF; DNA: TGTGCCAGCAGTTTGATCGGGACTAGCGGAGAGACCCAGTACTTC
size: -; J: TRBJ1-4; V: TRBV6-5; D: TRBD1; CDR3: CASSYLQGANEKLFF; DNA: TGTGCCAGCAGTTACCTTCAGGGGGCTAATGAAAAACTGTTTTTT
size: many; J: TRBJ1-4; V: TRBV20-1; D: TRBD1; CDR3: CSASLGGPNEKLFF; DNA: TGCAGTGCTAGCCTAGGGGGCCCTAATGAAAAACTGTTTTTT
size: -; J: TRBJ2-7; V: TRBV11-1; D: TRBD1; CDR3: CASTLGTGYSLTLDEQYF; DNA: TGTGCCAGCACCTTGGGGACAGGGTATTCCCTTACCCTGGACGAGCAGTACTTC
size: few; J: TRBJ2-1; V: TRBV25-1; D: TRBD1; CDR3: CASSESSTGGRKFF; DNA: TGTGCCAGCAGTGAATCCAGCACAGGGGGTAGAAAGTTCTTC